The 30 T cell receptor beta chains below all came from one sample that was sequenced in a study of beta chain features in type 1 diabetes. The investigators reverse transcribed all of the isolated RNA, so they sequenced expressed TCRB transcripts. Some clones are missing from TCRdb's copy, which holds only in-frame ones; the method was immunoSEQ multiplex PCR. The table records about 240,000 clones, 27% of them present only once. Sequencing was carried out using central memory CD4+ T cells from blood. Source of these receptors: a man aged 25 to 45 in good health.

The chain links TRBV15 to TRBJ1-5; D remains ambiguous. This CDR3 is 12 amino acids long. Trimming removed 5 bases at V and 9 bases at J, with 11 bases between. Germline CDR1 and CDR2: LNHNV and YYDKDF (reference sequence). The chain's CDR3 is CATSGETGPQHF. The CDR3 DNA reads TGTGCCACCAGCGGTGAAACCGGGCCCCAGCATTTT.

The V call is TRBV29-1, the J call TRBJ2-3, with D tentatively TRBD1 or TRBD2 (5 bases each). The CDR3 sequence is 14 residues long. Germline V CDR1 and CDR2: SQVTM, ANQGSEA. CDR3 in amino acids: CSSREWGSTDTQYF. Written as DNA, the CDR3 is TGCAGTTCGAGGGAGTGGGGCAGCACAGATACGCAGTATTTT.

This chain uses TRBV6-1 with TRBJ1-3, with D maybe TRBD1 (5 bases). The CDR3 consists of 14 residues. Trimming pared 2 bases from V and 1 base from J, leaving 6 bases between. Germline V CDR1 and CDR2: MNHNS, SASEGT. CDR3 coding DNA: TGTGCCAGCAGTGAAAGGGGATCTGGAAACACCATATATTTT. Translation: CASSERGSGNTIYF.

This clone was picked up many times. The chain is built from TRBV7-9 and TRBJ2-3; the D is unclear. V lost 1 base, J lost 1 base, and 9 bases lay in between. The CDR3 runs 15 residues. Per germline, CDR1 SEHNR and CDR2 FQNEAQ (reference sequence). The CDR3 protein is CASSLVASGTDTQYF. The CDR3 bases are TGTGCCAGCAGCTTAGTGGCCTCGGGCACAGATACGCAGTATTTT.

The chain carries TRBV7-2 and TRBJ2-5; 7 nucleotides align to TRBD2. This CDR3 has 14 residues. V lost 5 bases and J lost 9; bases outside the gene matches: 12. Germline V lookup: CDR1 SGHTA, CDR2 FQGNSA. For the CDR3, the DNA is TGTGCCAGCAGCCCTGGACTAGGCAGAAGGGCCCAGTACTTC. This encodes CASSPGLGRRAQYF.

The chain joins TRBV4-3 to TRBJ2-2; D gene uncertain. With 0 bases removed from V and 11 bases from J, the gap between germline ends came to 13 bases. The CDR3 covers 14 residues. Germline V gene sequence: CDR1 LGHNA, CDR2 YSLEER. CDR3 in amino acids: CASSQEMSGRELFF. The CDR3 DNA follows: TGCGCCAGCAGCCAAGAGATGTCCGGGCGCGAGCTGTTTTTT.

This clone was observed a single time. The chain links TRBV4-1 to TRBJ1-2, with D unresolved. V lost 1 base, J lost 1 base, and 10 bases lay in between. CDR1 and CDR2 (germline): MGHRA, YSYEKL. The length of the CDR3 is 15 residues. CDR3 in amino acids: CASSQGQNSNYGYTF. The DNA of the CDR3 is TGCGCCAGCAGCCAAGGGCAGAACAGTAACTATGGCTACACCTTC.

This sequence joins TRBV30 and TRBJ2-2; 11 positions match TRBD1. Germline V gene lookup returns CDR1 GTSNPN and CDR2 SVGIG (reference sequence). V lost 2 bases, J lost 5 bases, and 7 bases stayed unmatched. The CDR3 totals 16 residues. Written as DNA, the CDR3 is TGTGCCTGGAGTAGGACAGGGGGCGCGGTGACCGGGGAGCTGTTTTTT. Translation: CAWSRTGGAVTGELFF.

The chain joins TRBV5-4 to TRBJ2-5; the match to TRBD2 covers 7 bases. The CDR3 runs to 16 residues. Germline CDR1 and CDR2: SGHNT and YYREEE (reference sequence). V shed 0 bases, J shed 5 bases, and the junction held 10 bases outside the gene matches. The CDR3 bases are TGTGCCAGCAGCTTGGGGCGCGGGAGAAGCGGTGAGACCCAGTACTTC. Its protein is CASSLGRGRSGETQYF.

Many counts were recorded for this clone. The chain links TRBV19 to TRBJ2-4; 8 nucleotides line up with TRBD1. Germline V lookup: CDR1 LNHDA, CDR2 SQIVND (reference sequence). The CDR3 is 16 amino acids. V lost 6 bases and J lost 0; bases outside the gene matches: 7. CDR3 in amino acids: CASREQGGSAKNIQYF. DNA for the CDR3: TGTGCCAGTAGAGAACAGGGGGGTTCAGCCAAAAACATTCAGTACTTC.

This clone showed up just a few times. CDR3 amino acids: CASRVTSGGPYEQYF. The CDR3 DNA sequence: TGTGCCAGCAGAGTGACTAGCGGGGGCCCCTACGAGCAGTACTTC. This chain links TRBV6-5 with TRBJ2-7; 12 positions match TRBD2. CDR3 size: 15 residues. Germline CDR1 reads MNHEY; CDR2 reads SVGAGI. Trimming cost V 6 bases and J 2 bases; bases outside gene matches: 5.

The chain uses TRBV29-1 and TRBJ2-5; 8 bases line up with TRBD1. The end of the DNA fits TRBJ2-7 better, so the J call may be wrong. Germline CDR1 reads SQVTM; CDR2 reads ANQGSEA. This CDR3 contains 12 residues. The CDR3 DNA sequence: TGCAGCGCAGCAGGACAGGGCTACGAGCAGTACTTC. This translates into CSAAGQGYEQYF.

V usage is TRBV30 and J usage is TRBJ2-1; D is unresolved. Between the trimmed V and J ends, which lost 0 bases and 4 bases, there was a span of 19 bases. Looked up from germline, CDR1 is GTSNPN and CDR2 is SVGIG (reference sequence). CDR3 length equals 17 residues. The CDR3 coding sequence is TGTGCCTGGAGTGTAGGGTCCGGTGGGCTCCGTTACAATGAGCAGTTCTTC. Translation gives CAWSVGSGGLRYNEQFF.

V and J are TRBV2 and TRBJ1-2, with TRBD1 matching 7 bases. The length of the CDR3 is 13 residues. V shed 9 bases and J 8 bases; nucleotides not matched to a gene: 12. CDR1 and CDR2 (germline): SNHLY, FYNNEI. In nucleotides, the CDR3 is TGTGCCAGTAGACAGGGTCAAAGGAGGGGCTACACCTTC. This translates into CASRQGQRRGYTF.

The chain links TRBV11-2 to TRBJ1-1; D is undetermined. CDR1 and CDR2 (germline): SGHAT, FQNNGV. V was pared by 5 bases and J by 1 base, with 8 bases between. This CDR3 is 13 amino acids long. DNA for the CDR3: TGTGCCAGCAGCCGAGTCGGGAACACTGAAGCTTTCTTT. Protein: CASSRVGNTEAFF.

The gene calls are TRBV29-1 and TRBJ2-3; TRBD1 matches at 11 bases. The CDR3 runs 15 residues. Per the germline V gene, CDR1 is SQVTM and CDR2 is ANQGSEA. The V gene end was trimmed by 5 bases and the J gene end by 1 base; junction bases not matched to a gene: 5. The CDR3 coding sequence is TGCAGCGTTCCAAGGACAGGGGGCGGCACAGATACGCAGTATTTT. This sequence encodes CSVPRTGGGTDTQYF.

This clone was recorded a few times. This chain joins TRBV9 and TRBJ2-7, with D possibly matching TRBD1 (6 bases). CDR1 and CDR2 (germline): SGDLS, YYNGEE. Trimming stripped 0 bases from V and 3 bases from J, with 13 bases between. The CDR3 consists of 15 residues. The CDR3 spells CASSVATGSGYEQYF. In DNA, the CDR3 is TGTGCCAGCAGCGTAGCCACAGGGTCGGGCTACGAGCAGTACTTC.

The chain combines TRBV30 with TRBJ2-1; TRBD2 matches 13 bases. Germline V gene data show CDR1 as GTSNPN and CDR2 as SVGIG (reference sequence). The V gene end was trimmed by 5 bases and the J gene end by 7 bases; junction bases not matched to a gene: 5. This CDR3 comprises 14 residues. The CDR3 DNA is TGTGCCTGGGCCGGGACTAGCGGGAAAAATGAGCAGTTCTTC. Residues: CAWAGTSGKNEQFF.

The sample holds a few counts of this clone. The chain joins TRBV7-2 to TRBJ2-3; the D is unclear. Germline CDR1 is SGHTA and CDR2 is FQGNSA. There are 13 residues in the CDR3. Trimming cost V 2 bases and J 6 bases, with 9 bases left between them. The CDR3 bases are TGTGCCAGCAGCTTACAGCCTGGGGATACGCAGTATTTT. Encoded protein: CASSLQPGDTQYF.

The rearrangement joins TRBV5-1 to TRBJ2-2; the D is unclear. Per germline, CDR1 SGHRS and CDR2 YFSETQ. This CDR3 is 14 amino acids long. Deletions cut 0 bases from V and 7 bases from J, with 10 bases between. The CDR3 sequence: CASSLAAVGGELFF. The CDR3 DNA sequence: TGCGCCAGCAGCTTGGCCGCCGTTGGCGGGGAGCTGTTTTTT.

The chain carries TRBV7-2 and TRBJ1-1, with D unclear. Germline V gene sequence: CDR1 SGHTA, CDR2 FQGNSA. Trimming pared 1 base from V and 4 bases from J, leaving 13 bases between. The CDR3 runs to 15 residues. The CDR3 coding sequence is TGTGCCAGCAGCTTAGACCCGCGGGTGGGCACTGAAGCTTTCTTT. This codes for CASSLDPRVGTEAFF.

The chain employs TRBV28 and TRBJ1-1, with D possibly matching TRBD1 (5 bases). The CDR3 is 14 residues long. CDR1 is MDHEN, CDR2 SYDVKM, per germline. V lost 5 bases to trimming and J lost 0 bases, with 10 bases between them. The chain's CDR3 is CASSPGTVNTEAFF. In DNA, the CDR3 is TGTGCCAGCAGTCCCGGGACCGTGAACACTGAAGCTTTCTTT.

This clone came up a few times. The chain combines TRBV11-2 with TRBJ2-3, with 7 bases matching TRBD1. The CDR3 contains 14 residues. Looked up from germline, CDR1 is SGHAT and CDR2 is FQNNGV. Trimming removed 5 bases from V and 2 bases from J; junction bases left unmatched: 4. Here the CDR3 reads CASSLDRATDTQYF. In DNA, the CDR3 is TGTGCCAGCAGCCTCGACAGGGCCACAGATACGCAGTATTTT.

This clone has only a few counts. The rearrangement joins TRBV4-2 to TRBJ2-5, with D tentatively TRBD2 (6 bases). The length of the CDR3 is 16 residues. Germline V gene sequence: CDR1 LGHNA, CDR2 YNFKEQ. The V end was cut by 1 base, the J end by 1 base, with 13 bases between. The CDR3 region has the DNA TGTGCCAGCAGCCAAGTCGCACCGGGGGTCCAAGAGACCCAGTACTTC. Translated: CASSQVAPGVQETQYF.

The chain couples TRBV10-3 to TRBJ1-5; possible D gene TRBD1, 5 bases. The CDR3 runs 14 residues. Deletions cut 6 bases from V and 5 bases from J, with 14 bases between. CDR1 is ENHRY, CDR2 SYGVKD, per germline. CDR3 DNA sequence: TGTGCCATCAGCCTCGACAGAACAGATCAGCCCCAGCATTTT. This gives the protein CAISLDRTDQPQHF.

This chain links TRBV7-9 with TRBJ1-1; D is possibly TRBD1 (5 bases). Germline values: CDR1 SEHNR, CDR2 FQNEAQ (reference sequence). V lost 2 bases and J lost 7, with 8 bases in between. This CDR3 contains 12 residues. Here the CDR3 reads CASSLKGSEAFF. The CDR3 DNA follows: TGTGCCAGCAGCTTAAAGGGGAGTGAAGCTTTCTTT. The full variable domain, completed using reference TRBV7-9 and TRBJ1-1, is DTGVSQNPRHKITKRGQNVTFRCDPISEHNRLYWYRQTLGQGPEFLTYFQNEAQLEKSRLLSDRFSAERPKGSFSTLEIQRTEQGDSAMYLCASSLKGSEAFFGQGTRLTVV.

The V call is TRBV5-4, the J call TRBJ2-7; 9 nucleotides line up with TRBD1. With V trimmed by 0 bases and J by 7 bases, 8 bases remained unmatched. The CDR3 is 15 residues long. From germline, CDR1 is SGHNT and CDR2 YYREEE (reference sequence). The CDR3 protein is CASSLARTGAGEQYF. The CDR3 nucleotides are TGTGCCAGCAGCTTGGCCCGGACAGGGGCGGGGGAGCAGTACTTC.

This chain links TRBV18 with TRBJ2-2; 10 bases fit TRBD1. Per germline, CDR1 KGHSH and CDR2 LQKENI. V lost 3 bases, J lost 6 bases, and 13 bases stayed unmatched. This CDR3 has 18 amino acids. The CDR3 reads CASSPSLGQGSQSGELFF. The DNA for the CDR3 is TGTGCCAGCTCACCTTCTTTGGGACAGGGGTCCCAATCCGGGGAGCTGTTTTTT.

This clone was detected only a few times. This sequence joins TRBV6-1 and TRBJ2-4; 7 positions match TRBD1. The CDR3 is made up of 13 amino acids. Germline V gene lookup returns CDR1 MNHNS and CDR2 SASEGT. The trim removed 7 bases at V and 8 bases at J, leaving 8 bases unmatched. CDR3 in amino acids: CASKRQGVDIQYF. DNA of the CDR3: TGTGCCAGCAAGAGACAGGGTGTCGACATTCAGTACTTC.

The chain is built from TRBV6-1 and TRBJ2-3; weak D call: TRBD2 (6 bases). V was cut by 3 bases and J by 0 bases, with 7 bases left in between. The CDR3 has 14 amino acids. Looked up from germline, CDR1 is MNHNS and CDR2 is SASEGT. In DNA form, the CDR3 reads TGTGCCAGCAGTGAGGAGGGTAGCACAGATACGCAGTATTTT. Translated, it gives CASSEEGSTDTQYF.